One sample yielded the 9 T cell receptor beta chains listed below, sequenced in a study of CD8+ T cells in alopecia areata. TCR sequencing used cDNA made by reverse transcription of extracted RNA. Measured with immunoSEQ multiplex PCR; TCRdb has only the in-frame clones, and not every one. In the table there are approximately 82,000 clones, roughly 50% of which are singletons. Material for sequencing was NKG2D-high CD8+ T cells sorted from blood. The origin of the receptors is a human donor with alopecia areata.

The CDR3 bases are TGTGCCAGCAGCCACCCCGAGCAGTACTTC. Translating gives CASSHPEQYF. The chain employs TRBV14 and TRBJ2-7; D ambiguous. Between the trimmed V and J ends, which lost 3 bases and 6 bases, there was a span of 3 bases. Per the germline V gene, CDR1 is SGHDN and CDR2 is FVKESK. The length of the CDR3 is 10 residues.

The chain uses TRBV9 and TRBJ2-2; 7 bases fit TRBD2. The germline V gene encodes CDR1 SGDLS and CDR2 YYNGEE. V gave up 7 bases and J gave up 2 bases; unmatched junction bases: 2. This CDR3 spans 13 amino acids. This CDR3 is CASRGGNTGELFF. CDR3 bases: TGTGCCAGCCGCGGGGGAAACACCGGGGAGCTGTTTTTT. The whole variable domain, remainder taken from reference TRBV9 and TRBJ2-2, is DSGVTQTPKHLITATGQRVTLRCSPRSGDLSVYWYQQSLDQGLQFLIQYYNGEERAKGNILERFSAQQFPDLHSELNLSSLELGDSALYFCASRGGNTGELFFGEGSRLTVL.

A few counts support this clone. DNA of the CDR3: TGTGCCAGCAGAGCAACAGGGGGCGATGGCTACACCTTC. This sequence encodes CASRATGGDGYTF. This chain links TRBV28 with TRBJ1-2, with 9 bases that match TRBD1. Germline CDR1 MDHEN, CDR2 SYDVKM. CDR3 length equals 13 residues. J gave up 6 bases and V 6 bases, and 5 bases lay outside the gene matches.

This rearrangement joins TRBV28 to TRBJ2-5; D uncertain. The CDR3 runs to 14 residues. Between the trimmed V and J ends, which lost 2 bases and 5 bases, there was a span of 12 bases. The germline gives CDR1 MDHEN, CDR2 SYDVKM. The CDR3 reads CASSLRVQKETQYF. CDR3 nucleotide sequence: TGTGCCAGCAGTTTACGAGTTCAAAAGGAGACCCAGTACTTC.

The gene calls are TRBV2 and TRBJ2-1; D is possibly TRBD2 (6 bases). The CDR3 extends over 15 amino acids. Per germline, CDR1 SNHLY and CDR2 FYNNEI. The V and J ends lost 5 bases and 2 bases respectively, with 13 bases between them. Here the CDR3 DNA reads TGTGCCAGCAGTTCCGGGAGCGGAACCTACAATGAGCAGTTCTTC. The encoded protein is CASSSGSGTYNEQFF.

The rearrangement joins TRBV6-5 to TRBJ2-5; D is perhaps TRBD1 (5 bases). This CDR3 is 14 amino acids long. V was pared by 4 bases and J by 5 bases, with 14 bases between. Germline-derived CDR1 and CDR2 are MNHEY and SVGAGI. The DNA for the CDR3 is TGTGCCAGCAGTTGGACATCAGCCGAGGAGACCCAGTACTTC. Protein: CASSWTSAEETQYF.

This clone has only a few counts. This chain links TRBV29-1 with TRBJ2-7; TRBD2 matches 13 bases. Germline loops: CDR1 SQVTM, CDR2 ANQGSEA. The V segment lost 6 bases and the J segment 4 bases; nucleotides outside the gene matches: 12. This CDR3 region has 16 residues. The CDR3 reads CSVQGVLAGGGYEQYF. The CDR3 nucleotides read TGCAGCGTCCAAGGCGTACTAGCGGGAGGGGGGTACGAGCAGTACTTC.

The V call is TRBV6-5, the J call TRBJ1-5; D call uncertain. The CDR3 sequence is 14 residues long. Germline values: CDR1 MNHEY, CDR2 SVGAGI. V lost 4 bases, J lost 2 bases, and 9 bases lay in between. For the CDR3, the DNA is TGTGCCAGCAGTTCGACGGTTGGCAATCAGCCCCAGCATTTT. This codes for CASSSTVGNQPQHF.

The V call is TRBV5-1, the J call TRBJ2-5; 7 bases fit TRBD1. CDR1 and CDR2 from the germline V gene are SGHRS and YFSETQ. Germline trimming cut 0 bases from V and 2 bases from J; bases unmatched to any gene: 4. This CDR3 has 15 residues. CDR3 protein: CASSLDRGQQETQYF. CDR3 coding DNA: TGCGCCAGCAGCTTGGACAGGGGACAACAAGAGACCCAGTACTTC.